The 24 T cell receptor beta chains presented below share a single source sample, sequenced in a study of control samples from healthy donors and cancer patients. Repertoires were generated with immunoSEQ multiplex PCR, while TCRdb's copy carries only in-frame clones and drops some. The table lists 90,000 to 100,000 clones, 79% of them singletons. The source material was blood. These receptor sequences come from a woman in her 30s in good health.

The chain is built from TRBV5-1 and TRBJ2-1, with D hard to call. V lost 0 bases and J 6 bases, leaving 7 bases between the germline ends. This CDR3 region has 13 residues. Germline V CDR1 and CDR2: SGHRS, YFSETQ. The CDR3 is CASSLARGNEQFF. The CDR3 DNA follows: TGCGCCAGCAGCTTGGCGAGAGGCAATGAGCAGTTCTTC.

The chain uses TRBV9 and TRBJ1-6; D possibly corresponds to TRBD1 (5 bases). Germline V gene sequence: CDR1 SGDLS, CDR2 YYNGEE. The CDR3 totals 15 residues. Between the trimmed V and J ends, which lost 0 bases and 7 bases, there was a span of 11 bases. Here the CDR3 DNA reads TGTGCCAGCAGCGTAGACGGGGCGGGAAATTCACCCCTCCACTTT. It encodes CASSVDGAGNSPLHF.

This chain joins TRBV11-2 and TRBJ1-4; D remains unclear. This CDR3 contains 12 residues. CDR1 is SGHAT, CDR2 FQNNGV, per germline. V lost 1 base to trimming and J lost 7 bases, with 4 bases between them. CDR3 in DNA: TGTGCCAGCAGCTTAGGGGTTGAAAAACTGTTTTTT. It specifies CASSLGVEKLFF.

This chain joins TRBV19 and TRBJ1-4; 8 bases align to TRBD1. From germline, CDR1 is LNHDA and CDR2 SQIVND (reference sequence). The CDR3 contains 15 residues. V lost 6 bases, J lost 4 bases, and 7 bases stayed unmatched. CDR3 bases: TGTGCCAGTAGACTCAGCGGACAGGGTAATGAAAAACTGTTTTTT. Amino acids: CASRLSGQGNEKLFF.

This clone was counted a few times. In DNA, the CDR3 is TGTGCCAGTACCCCCACCCCAAGGGTCGGTCAGCCCCAGCATTTT. It specifies CASTPTPRVGQPQHF. The chain joins TRBV19 to TRBJ1-5, with unresolved D. CDR1 and CDR2 (germline): LNHDA, SQIVND (reference sequence). V dropped 7 bases and J dropped 6 bases, with 19 bases sitting between them. This CDR3 spans 15 amino acids. The entire variable domain, with the rest obtained from reference TRBV19 and TRBJ1-5, is as follows: DGGITQSPKYLFRKEGQNVTLSCEQNLNHDAMYWYRQDPGQGLRLIYYSQIVNDFQKGDIAEGYSVSREKKESFPLTVTSAQKNPTAFYLCASTPTPRVGQPQHFGDGTRLSIL.

This rearrangement joins TRBV7-7 to TRBJ2-5; D is perhaps TRBD1 (5 bases). The CDR3 length is 15 residues. Germline V lookup: CDR1 SSHAT, CDR2 FNYEAQ (reference sequence). Trimming shortened V by 2 bases and J by 2 bases, and 12 bases separated the two germline ends. CDR3: CASSLLQGRQETQYF. CDR3 DNA sequence: TGTGCCAGCAGCTTATTGCAGGGTCGGCAAGAGACCCAGTACTTC.

This clone has only one observation. The chain employs TRBV18 and TRBJ1-1; D ambiguous. The V gene lost 3 bases and the J gene lost 4 bases, with 9 bases spanning the gap. Germline V lookup: CDR1 KGHSH, CDR2 LQKENI. There are 13 residues in the CDR3. CDR3 nucleotide sequence: TGTGCCAGCTCACCGGGCCTCGGCACTGAAGCTTTCTTT. It specifies CASSPGLGTEAFF.

This clone was observed a single time. The rearrangement links TRBV7-9 to TRBJ1-1; D might be TRBD1 (5 bases). The CDR3 has 13 amino acids. Germline values: CDR1 SEHNR, CDR2 FQNEAQ (reference sequence). Trimming stripped 4 bases from V and 3 bases from J, with 9 bases between. The CDR3 region is CASSYSRDTEAFF. In nucleotides, the CDR3 is TGTGCCAGCAGCTATAGCAGGGACACTGAAGCTTTCTTT.

V gene TRBV9 combines with J gene TRBJ2-3; D is unresolved. Trimming stripped 0 bases from V and 2 bases from J, with 7 bases between. The CDR3 sequence is 14 residues long. Germline assignment: CDR1 SGDLS and CDR2 YYNGEE. The CDR3 DNA follows: TGTGCCAGCAGCGTAGTAGAGCCCACAGATACGCAGTATTTT. Translation gives CASSVVEPTDTQYF.

The V call is TRBV6-5, the J call TRBJ2-7, with no clear D. The CDR3 spans 13 residues. Trimming shortened V by 5 bases and J by 5 bases, and 13 bases separated the two germline ends. From germline, CDR1 is MNHEY and CDR2 SVGAGI. For the CDR3, the DNA is TGTGCCAGCAGTATAGACGCTGGCGACGAGCAGTACTTC. Its translation is CASSIDAGDEQYF.

J is TRBJ1-1 and V is TRBV5-1; D possibly corresponds to TRBD1 (5 bases). From germline, CDR1 is SGHRS and CDR2 YFSETQ. Trimming took off 1 base at V and 0 bases at J, with 7 bases between the two ends. The CDR3 extends over 14 amino acids. The CDR3 protein is CASSLRGMNTEAFF. CDR3 DNA: TGCGCCAGCAGCTTGCGGGGCATGAACACTGAAGCTTTCTTT. The full variable domain, its missing parts supplied by reference TRBV5-1 and TRBJ1-1, is KAGVTQTPRYLIKTRGQQVTLSCSPISGHRSVSWYQQTPGQGLQFLFEYFSETQRNKGNFPGRFSGRQFSNSRSEMNVSTLELGDSALYLCASSLRGMNTEAFFGQGTRLTVV.

The chain links TRBV5-4 to TRBJ1-6, with a weak D call TRBD1 (6 bases). CDR1 and CDR2 (germline): SGHNT, YYREEE (reference sequence). V dropped 0 bases and J dropped 5 bases, with 9 bases sitting between them. This CDR3 region has 15 residues. The CDR3 sequence is CASSLDRTDNSPLHF. The CDR3 bases are TGTGCCAGCAGCTTGGATCGGACAGATAATTCACCCCTCCACTTT. The variable domain in full, with the rest retrieved from reference TRBV5-4 and TRBJ1-6, is ETGVTQSPTHLIKTRGQQVTLRCSSQSGHNTVSWYQQALGQGPQFIFQYYREEENGRGNFPPRFSGLQFPNYSSELNVNALELDDSALYLCASSLDRTDNSPLHFGNGTRLTVT.

V gene TRBV5-1 combines with J gene TRBJ2-5; D unclear. The V end lost 5 bases, the J end lost 0 bases, and 8 bases lay between the germline ends. The germline V gene has CDR1 SGHRS and CDR2 YFSETQ. The CDR3 covers 13 residues. CDR3 sequence reads: CASSMNYQETQYF. CDR3 nucleotides: TGCGCCAGCAGTATGAATTACCAAGAGACCCAGTACTTC. The full variable domain, its missing parts supplied by reference TRBV5-1 and TRBJ2-5, is KAGVTQTPRYLIKTRGQQVTLSCSPISGHRSVSWYQQTPGQGLQFLFEYFSETQRNKGNFPGRFSGRQFSNSRSEMNVSTLELGDSALYLCASSMNYQETQYFGPGTRLLVL.

The chain employs TRBV15 and TRBJ1-1; D call uncertain. Trimming cost V 1 base and J 5 bases, with 11 bases left between them. The germline CDR1 and CDR2 sequences are LNHNV and YYDKDF (reference sequence). The CDR3 is made up of 14 amino acids. The CDR3 protein is CATSRGGTGTEAFF. DNA for the CDR3: TGTGCCACCAGCAGAGGAGGAACGGGTACTGAAGCTTTCTTT. Looking up the rest from reference TRBV15 and TRBJ1-1 gives the full variable domain: DAMVIQNPRYQVTQFGKPVTLSCSQTLNHNVMYWYQQKSSQAPKLLFHYYDKDFNNEADTPDNFQSRRPNTSFCFLDIRSPGLGDTAMYLCATSRGGTGTEAFFGQGTRLTVV.

The chain employs TRBV5-1 and TRBJ1-1; D remains ambiguous. Germline lookup yields CDR1 SGHRS and CDR2 YFSETQ. The CDR3 is 16 residues long. V was shortened by 0 bases and J by 1 base, with 13 bases between the two germline ends. CDR3 sequence (DNA): TGCGCCAGCAGCTTGGAAACACCTTTCTCGAACACTGAAGCTTTCTTT. Translation: CASSLETPFSNTEAFF.

J is TRBJ2-3 and V is TRBV6-2 or TRBV6-3; 9 positions match TRBD2. V was pared by 2 bases and J by 6 bases, with 6 bases of the junction left unmatched. The germline CDR1 and CDR2 sequences are MNHEY and SVGEGT. The CDR3 covers 15 residues. Here the CDR3 DNA reads TGTGCCAGCAGTTACGGTGGGCTAGCGGGGGATACGCAGTATTTT. Translated: CASSYGGLAGDTQYF.

In this sample, this clone turned up a few times. The genes are TRBV7-2 and TRBJ1-1; a weak D match, TRBD1 (5 bases). The CDR3 covers 14 residues. Germline CDR1 and CDR2: SGHTA and FQGNSA. Deletions cut 3 bases from V and 4 bases from J, with 12 bases between. This chain's CDR3 is CASSLGEWATEAFF. The CDR3 DNA is TGTGCCAGCAGCTTGGGGGAGTGGGCCACTGAAGCTTTCTTT.

The chain links TRBV24-1 to TRBJ1-4, with 8 bases identical to TRBD1. The CDR3 spans 17 residues. V lost 2 bases and J lost 7; bases outside the gene matches: 11. CDR1 is KGHDR, CDR2 SFDVKD, per germline. For the CDR3, the DNA is TGTGCCACCAGTGATTCCCACTCCGGGACAGGTCCTGAAAAACTGTTTTTT. Translating it yields CATSDSHSGTGPEKLFF.

This chain joins TRBV3-1 (or the pseudogene TRBV3-2) and TRBJ2-4; no firm D call. The CDR3 sequence is 17 residues long. CDR1 is LGHDT, CDR2 YNNKEL, per germline (reference sequence). V lost 0 bases and J lost 0, with 12 bases in between. The CDR3 loop reads CASSQEQLGIAKNIQYF. The CDR3 nucleotides read TGTGCCAGCAGCCAAGAACAACTTGGTATAGCCAAAAACATTCAGTACTTC.

The chain joins TRBV7-9 to TRBJ2-7; no reliable D call. This CDR3 contains 11 residues. Trimming removed 5 bases from V and 6 bases from J, with 8 bases in between. Germline values: CDR1 SEHNR, CDR2 FQNEAQ (reference sequence). The CDR3 protein is CASSPIGEQYF. CDR3 DNA: TGTGCCAGCAGCCCCATTGGCGAGCAGTACTTC.

J is TRBJ1-3 and V is TRBV7-2, with no clear D. This CDR3 contains 15 residues. CDR1 is SGHTA and CDR2 is FQGNSA in the germline V gene. V shed 4 bases and J shed 0 bases, with 10 bases lying between them. CDR3 bases: TGTGCCAGCAGCTCCGCGTGGGGCTCTGGAAACACCATATATTTT. It is translated as CASSSAWGSGNTIYF.

The CDR3 sequence is CASSLRRDRGDTQYF. The CDR3 nucleotides read TGTGCCAGCAGCCTAAGAAGGGACAGGGGGGATACGCAGTATTTT. J is TRBJ2-3 and V is TRBV7-8; 11 nucleotides line up with TRBD1. Looked up from germline, CDR1 is SGHVS and CDR2 is FQNEAQ. The CDR3 spans 15 residues. V trimming: 5 bases; J trimming: 6 bases; junction bases outside the gene matches: 7.

This chain connects TRBV5-1 to TRBJ1-1, with D unclear. Germline V gene sequence: CDR1 SGHRS, CDR2 YFSETQ. The CDR3 is 14 amino acids. The V gene lost 0 bases and the J gene lost 1 base, with 7 bases spanning the gap. This CDR3 is CASSLGQSNTEAFF. Here the CDR3 DNA reads TGCGCCAGCAGCTTGGGACAATCGAACACTGAAGCTTTCTTT.

The chain links TRBV30 to TRBJ1-1; unclear D gene. The V end was cut by 0 bases, the J end by 7 bases, with 12 bases between. Germline loops: CDR1 GTSNPN, CDR2 SVGIG (reference sequence). CDR3 length equals 13 residues. CDR3 bases: TGTGCCTGGAGTGTGTGGTCGCGGGGTGAAGCTTTCTTT. This gives the protein CAWSVWSRGEAFF.